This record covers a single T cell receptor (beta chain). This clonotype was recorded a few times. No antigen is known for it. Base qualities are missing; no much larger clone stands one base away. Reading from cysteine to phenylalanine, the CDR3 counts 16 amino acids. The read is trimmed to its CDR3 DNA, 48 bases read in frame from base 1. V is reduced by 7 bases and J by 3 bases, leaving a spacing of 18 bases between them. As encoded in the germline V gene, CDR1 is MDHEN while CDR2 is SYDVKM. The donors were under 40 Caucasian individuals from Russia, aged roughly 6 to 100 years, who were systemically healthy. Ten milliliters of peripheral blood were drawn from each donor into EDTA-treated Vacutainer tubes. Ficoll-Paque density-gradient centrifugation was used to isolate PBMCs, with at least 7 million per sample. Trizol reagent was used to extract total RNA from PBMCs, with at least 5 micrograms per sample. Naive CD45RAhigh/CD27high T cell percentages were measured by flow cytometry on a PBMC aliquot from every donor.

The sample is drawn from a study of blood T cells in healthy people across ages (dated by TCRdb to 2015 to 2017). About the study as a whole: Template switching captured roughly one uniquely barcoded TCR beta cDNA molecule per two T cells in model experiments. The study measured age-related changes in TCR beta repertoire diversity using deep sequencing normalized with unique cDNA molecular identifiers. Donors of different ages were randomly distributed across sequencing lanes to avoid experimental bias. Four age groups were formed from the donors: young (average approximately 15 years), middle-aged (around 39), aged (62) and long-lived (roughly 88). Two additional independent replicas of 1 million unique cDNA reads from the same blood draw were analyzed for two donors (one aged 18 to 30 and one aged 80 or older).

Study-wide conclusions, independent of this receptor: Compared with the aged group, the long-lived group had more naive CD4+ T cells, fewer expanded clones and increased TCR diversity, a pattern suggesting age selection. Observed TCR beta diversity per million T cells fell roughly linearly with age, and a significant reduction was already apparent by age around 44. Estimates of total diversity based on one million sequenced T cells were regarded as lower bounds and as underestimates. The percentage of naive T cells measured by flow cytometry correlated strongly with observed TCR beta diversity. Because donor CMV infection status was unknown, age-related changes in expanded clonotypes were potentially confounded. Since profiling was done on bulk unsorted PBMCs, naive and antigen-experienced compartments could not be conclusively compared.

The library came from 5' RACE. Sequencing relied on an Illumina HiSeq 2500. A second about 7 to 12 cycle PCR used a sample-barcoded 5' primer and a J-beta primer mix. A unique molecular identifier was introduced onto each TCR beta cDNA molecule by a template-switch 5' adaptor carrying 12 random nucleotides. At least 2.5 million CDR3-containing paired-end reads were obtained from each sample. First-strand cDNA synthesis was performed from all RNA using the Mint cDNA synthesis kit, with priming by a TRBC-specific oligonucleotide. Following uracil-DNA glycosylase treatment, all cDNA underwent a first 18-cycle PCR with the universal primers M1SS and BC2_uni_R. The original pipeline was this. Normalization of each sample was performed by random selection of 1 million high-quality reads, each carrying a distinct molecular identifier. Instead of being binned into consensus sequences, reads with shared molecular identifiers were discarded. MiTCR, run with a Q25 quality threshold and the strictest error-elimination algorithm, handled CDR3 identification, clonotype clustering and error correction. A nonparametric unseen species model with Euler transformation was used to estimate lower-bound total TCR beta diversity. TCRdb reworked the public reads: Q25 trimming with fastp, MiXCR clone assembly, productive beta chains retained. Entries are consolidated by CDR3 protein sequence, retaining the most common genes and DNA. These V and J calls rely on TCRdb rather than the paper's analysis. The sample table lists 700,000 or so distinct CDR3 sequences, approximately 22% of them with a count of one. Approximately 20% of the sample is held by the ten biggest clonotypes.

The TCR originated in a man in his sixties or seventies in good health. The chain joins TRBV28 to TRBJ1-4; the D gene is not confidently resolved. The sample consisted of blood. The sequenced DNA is TGTGCCAGCACCTTGGGAGGGAAGCAGGCTAATGAAAAACTGTTTTTT. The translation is CASTLGGKQANEKLFF.